The 8 T cell receptor beta chains in this list originate from one sample, sequenced in a study of monozygotic twins with inflammatory bowel disease. TCRdb reprocessed the 5' RACE reads and keeps a single row for each CDR3 protein, giving no DNA. Recorded for this sample: roughly 300,000 distinct CDR3 sequences. The source material was blood. The receptors shown here come from a human donor with ulcerative colitis or Crohn's disease, or a healthy co-twin of an affected twin (not recorded which).

The V gene is TRBV12-3 or TRBV12-4, the J gene TRBJ1-1. This CDR3 has 14 amino acids. CDR3 protein: CASSQQWPSTEAFF.

The chain carries TRBV27 and TRBJ2-7; TCRdb indicates TRBD2, and absent DNA this call remains unverified. The CDR3 is 15 amino acids. Per the germline V gene, CDR1 is MNHEY and CDR2 is SMNVEV (reference sequence). CDR3 protein: CASSLGWAGIDEQYF.

The chain has TRBV11-2 and TRBJ2-7; the TCRdb call, TRBD2, lacks DNA for checking. CDR1 and CDR2 (germline): SGHAT, FQNNGV. The CDR3 length is 15 residues. The CDR3 protein is CASSLTSGQTYEQYF.

This chain joins TRBV7-9 and TRBJ1-2; TCRdb's D call, TRBD1, is unchecked because there is no DNA. The CDR3 contains 14 residues. CDR1 is SEHNR and CDR2 is FQNEAQ in the germline V gene (reference sequence). The CDR3 sequence is CASSQQTGFYGYTF.

The chain employs TRBV7-8 and TRBJ2-3; TCRdb's D gene call, TRBD2, goes unchecked for lack of DNA. Per the germline V gene, CDR1 is SGHVS and CDR2 is FQNEAQ. The CDR3 is made up of 15 amino acids. The CDR3 region is CASSWSGGPTDTQYF.

The gene calls are TRBV7-8 and TRBJ2-7; the TCRdb call, TRBD1, lacks DNA for checking. The CDR3 sequence is 15 residues long. Germline lookup yields CDR1 SGHVS and CDR2 FQNEAQ. This CDR3 is CASSLDPGQGYEQYF.

V is TRBV29-1 and J is TRBJ1-2; TCRdb returns TRBD1, unconfirmable since there is no DNA. CDR1 SQVTM and CDR2 ANQGSEA come from the germline V gene. The length of the CDR3 is 13 residues. This CDR3 is CSVEGQEAYGYTF.

The chain employs TRBV9 and TRBJ2-1; TCRdb lists TRBD1, though no DNA is available to test this call. This CDR3 comprises 15 residues. From germline, CDR1 is SGDLS and CDR2 YYNGEE. The CDR3: CASSEGQGAANEQFF.